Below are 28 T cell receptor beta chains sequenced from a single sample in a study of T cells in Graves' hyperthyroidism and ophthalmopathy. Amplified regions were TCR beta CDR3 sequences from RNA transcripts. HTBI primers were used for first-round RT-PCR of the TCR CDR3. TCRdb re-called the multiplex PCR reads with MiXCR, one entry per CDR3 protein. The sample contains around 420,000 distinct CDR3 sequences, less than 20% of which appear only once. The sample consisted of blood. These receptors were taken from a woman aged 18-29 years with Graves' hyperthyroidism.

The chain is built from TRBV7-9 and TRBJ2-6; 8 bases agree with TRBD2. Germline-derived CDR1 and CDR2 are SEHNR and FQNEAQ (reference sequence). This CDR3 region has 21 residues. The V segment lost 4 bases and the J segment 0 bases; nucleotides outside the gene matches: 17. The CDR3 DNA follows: TGTGCCAGCAGCTATCTGAAACCCGGGACTAGACCGGCCTCTGGGGCCAACGTCCTGACTTTC. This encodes CASSYLKPGTRPASGANVLTF.

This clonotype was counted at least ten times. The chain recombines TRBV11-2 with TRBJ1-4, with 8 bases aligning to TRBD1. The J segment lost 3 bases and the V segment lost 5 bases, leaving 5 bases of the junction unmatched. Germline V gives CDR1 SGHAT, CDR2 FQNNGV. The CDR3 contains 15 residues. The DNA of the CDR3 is TGTGCCAGCAGCCCACAGGACAGGGCTAATGAAAAACTGTTTTTT. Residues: CASSPQDRANEKLFF.

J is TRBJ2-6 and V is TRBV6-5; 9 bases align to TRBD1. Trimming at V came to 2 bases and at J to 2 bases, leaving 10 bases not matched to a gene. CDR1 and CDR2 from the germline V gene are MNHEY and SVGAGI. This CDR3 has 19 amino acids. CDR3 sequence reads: CASSYERDRARPGANVLTF. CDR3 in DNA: TGTGCCAGCAGTTACGAGCGGGACAGGGCTCGTCCTGGGGCCAACGTCCTGACTTTC.

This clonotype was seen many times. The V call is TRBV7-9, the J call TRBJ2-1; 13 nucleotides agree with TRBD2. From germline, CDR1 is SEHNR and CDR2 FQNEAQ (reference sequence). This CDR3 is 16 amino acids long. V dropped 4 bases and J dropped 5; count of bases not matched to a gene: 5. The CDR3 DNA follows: TGTGCCAGCAGCTCACGGACTAGCGGGAGAAACAATGAGCAGTTCTTC. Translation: CASSSRTSGRNNEQFF. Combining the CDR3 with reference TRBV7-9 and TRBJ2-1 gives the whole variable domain DTGVSQNPRHKITKRGQNVTFRCDPISEHNRLYWYRQTLGQGPEFLTYFQNEAQLEKSRLLSDRFSAERPKGSFSTLEIQRTEQGDSAMYLCASSSRTSGRNNEQFFGPGTRLTVL.

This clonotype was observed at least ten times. CDR3 protein: CASSLAKTAYNEQFF. CDR3 sequence (DNA): TGCGCCAGCAGCTTGGCCAAAACCGCCTACAATGAGCAGTTCTTC. The rearrangement joins TRBV5-1 to TRBJ2-1, with D unresolved. V dropped 0 bases and J dropped 2 bases, with 9 bases sitting between them. Germline V gene sequence: CDR1 SGHRS, CDR2 YFSETQ. This CDR3 spans 15 amino acids.

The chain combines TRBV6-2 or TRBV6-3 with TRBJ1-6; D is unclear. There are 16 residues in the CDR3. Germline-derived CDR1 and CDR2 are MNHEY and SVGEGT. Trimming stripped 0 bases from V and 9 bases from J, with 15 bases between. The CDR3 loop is CASSYSISRTTSPLHF. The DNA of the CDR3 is TGTGCCAGCAGTTACTCGATTTCGAGGACGACTTCACCCCTCCACTTT.

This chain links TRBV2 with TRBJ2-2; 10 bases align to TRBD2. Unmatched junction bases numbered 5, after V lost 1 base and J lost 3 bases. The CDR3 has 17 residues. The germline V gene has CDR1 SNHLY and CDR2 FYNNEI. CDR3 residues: CASSEGRLAGDTGELFF. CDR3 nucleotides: TGTGCCAGCAGTGAAGGAAGACTAGCGGGTGACACCGGGGAGCTGTTTTTT.

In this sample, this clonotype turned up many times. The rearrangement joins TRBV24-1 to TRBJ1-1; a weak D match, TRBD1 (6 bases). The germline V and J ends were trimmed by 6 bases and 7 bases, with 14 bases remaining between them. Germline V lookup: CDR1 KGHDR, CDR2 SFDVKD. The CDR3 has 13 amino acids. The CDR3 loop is CATSTQGLSEAFF. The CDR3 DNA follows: TGTGCCACCAGTACACAGGGCTTAAGTGAAGCTTTCTTT.

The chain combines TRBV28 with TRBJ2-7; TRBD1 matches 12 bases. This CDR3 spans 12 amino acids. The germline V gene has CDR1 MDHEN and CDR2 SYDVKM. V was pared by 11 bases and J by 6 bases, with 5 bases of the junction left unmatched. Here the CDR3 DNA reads TGTGCCGGGGGACAGGGGGCAGCCGAGCAGTACTTC. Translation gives CAGGQGAAEQYF.

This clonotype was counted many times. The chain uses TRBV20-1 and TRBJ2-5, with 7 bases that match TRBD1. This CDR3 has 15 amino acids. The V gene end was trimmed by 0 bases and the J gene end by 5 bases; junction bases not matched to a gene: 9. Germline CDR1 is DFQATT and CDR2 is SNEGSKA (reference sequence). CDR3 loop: CSARDPGQSDETQYF. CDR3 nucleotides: TGCAGTGCTAGAGATCCGGGACAGTCTGATGAGACCCAGTACTTC.

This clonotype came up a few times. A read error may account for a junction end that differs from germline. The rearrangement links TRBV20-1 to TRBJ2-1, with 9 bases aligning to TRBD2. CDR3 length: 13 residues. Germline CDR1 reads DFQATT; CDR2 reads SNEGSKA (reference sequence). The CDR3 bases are TGCAGCGCTAGTAGCGGGAGTCACAATGAGCAGTTCTTC. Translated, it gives CSASSGSHNEQFF.

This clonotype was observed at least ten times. CDR3 loop: CSARDPRRGKNLPSSTDTQYF. The CDR3 coding sequence is TGCAGTGCTAGAGATCCAAGGAGGGGGAAGAATTTACCGTCTAGCACAGATACGCAGTATTTT. This chain joins TRBV20-1 and TRBJ2-3; D tentatively reads TRBD1 or TRBD2 (6 bases each). Trimming shortened V by 0 bases and J by 0 bases, and 28 bases separated the two germline ends. This CDR3 spans 21 amino acids. Germline V gene lookup returns CDR1 DFQATT and CDR2 SNEGSKA (reference sequence).

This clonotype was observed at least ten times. CDR3 sequence (DNA): TGTGCCAGCAGTTCGGGGTGGGGGGCTGCATCCAATGAGCAGTTCTTC. Encoded protein: CASSSGWGAASNEQFF. The chain has TRBV11-2 and TRBJ2-1, with D tentatively TRBD1 or TRBD2 (6 bases each). This CDR3 has 16 residues. Germline V gene lookup returns CDR1 SGHAT and CDR2 FQNNGV. V dropped 6 bases and J dropped 6 bases, with 21 bases sitting between them.

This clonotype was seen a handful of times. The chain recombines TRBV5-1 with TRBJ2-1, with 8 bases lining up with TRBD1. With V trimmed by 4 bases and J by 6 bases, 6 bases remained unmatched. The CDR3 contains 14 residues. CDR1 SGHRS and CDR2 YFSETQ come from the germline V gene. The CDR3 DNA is TGCGCCAGCAGCGGGTACAGGGGGAGCAATGAGCAGTTCTTC. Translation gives CASSGYRGSNEQFF.

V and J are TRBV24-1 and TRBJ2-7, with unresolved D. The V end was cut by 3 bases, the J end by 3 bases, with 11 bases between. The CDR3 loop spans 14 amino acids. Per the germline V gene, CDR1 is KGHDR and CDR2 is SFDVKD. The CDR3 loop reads CATSDHERVYEQYF. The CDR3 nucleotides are TGTGCCACCAGTGATCATGAACGGGTCTACGAGCAGTACTTC.

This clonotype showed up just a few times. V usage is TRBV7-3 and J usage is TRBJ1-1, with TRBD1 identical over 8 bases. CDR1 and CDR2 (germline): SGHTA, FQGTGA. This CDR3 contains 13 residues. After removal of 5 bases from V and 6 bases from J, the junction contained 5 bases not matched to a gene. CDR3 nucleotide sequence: TGTGCCAGCAGCCCCCAGGGGGCTTCTGAAGCTTTCTTT. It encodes CASSPQGASEAFF.

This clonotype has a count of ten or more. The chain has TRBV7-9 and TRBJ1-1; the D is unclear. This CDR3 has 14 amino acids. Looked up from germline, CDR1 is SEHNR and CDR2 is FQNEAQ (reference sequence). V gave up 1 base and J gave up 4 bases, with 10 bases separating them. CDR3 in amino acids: CASSLGSSSTEAFF. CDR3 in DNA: TGTGCCAGCAGCTTAGGCAGTTCGAGCACTGAAGCTTTCTTT.

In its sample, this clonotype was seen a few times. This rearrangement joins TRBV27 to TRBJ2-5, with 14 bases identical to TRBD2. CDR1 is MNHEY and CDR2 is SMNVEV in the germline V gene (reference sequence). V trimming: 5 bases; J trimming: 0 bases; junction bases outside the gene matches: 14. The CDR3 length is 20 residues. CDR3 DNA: TGTGCCAGCAGTCCCCAAACAGGTCGGACTAGCGGGAGGCACCAAGAGACCCAGTACTTC. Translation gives CASSPQTGRTSGRHQETQYF.

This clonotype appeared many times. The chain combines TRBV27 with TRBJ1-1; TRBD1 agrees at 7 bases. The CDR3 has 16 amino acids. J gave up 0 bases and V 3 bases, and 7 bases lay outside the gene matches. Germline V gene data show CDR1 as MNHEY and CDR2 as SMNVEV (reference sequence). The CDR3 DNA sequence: TGTGCCAGCAGTTTCGCCTACAGGGGAGTGAACACTGAAGCTTTCTTT. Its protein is CASSFAYRGVNTEAFF.

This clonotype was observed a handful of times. As DNA, the CDR3 is TGTGCCAGCAGCGCGAACTTGAACACCGGGGAGCTGTTTTTT. Protein product: CASSANLNTGELFF. The chain employs TRBV7-9 and TRBJ2-2; D call uncertain. V lost 5 bases, J lost 1 base, and 8 bases lay in between. Germline values: CDR1 SEHNR, CDR2 FQNEAQ (reference sequence). This CDR3 is built from 14 residues.

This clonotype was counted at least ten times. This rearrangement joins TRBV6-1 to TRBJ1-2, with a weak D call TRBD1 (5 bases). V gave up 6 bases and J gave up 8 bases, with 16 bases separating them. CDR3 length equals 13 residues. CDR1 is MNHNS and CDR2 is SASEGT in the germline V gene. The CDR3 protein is CASRAFDGGGYTF. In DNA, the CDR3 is TGTGCCAGCAGAGCCTTCGACGGGGGGGGCTACACCTTC.

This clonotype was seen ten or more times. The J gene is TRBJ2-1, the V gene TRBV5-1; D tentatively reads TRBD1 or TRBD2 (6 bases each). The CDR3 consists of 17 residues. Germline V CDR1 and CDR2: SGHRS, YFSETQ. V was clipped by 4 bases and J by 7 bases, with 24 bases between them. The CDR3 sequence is CASSPSLGGGRGNEQFF. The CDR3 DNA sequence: TGCGCCAGCAGCCCCTCCTTAGGGGGAGGCCGAGGGAATGAGCAGTTCTTC.

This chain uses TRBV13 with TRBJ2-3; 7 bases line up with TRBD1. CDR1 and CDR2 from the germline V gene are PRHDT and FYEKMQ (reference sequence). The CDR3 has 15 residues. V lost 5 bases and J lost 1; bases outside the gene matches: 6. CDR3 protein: CASSRDRDRTDTQYF. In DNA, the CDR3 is TGTGCCAGCAGCCGTGACAGGGATCGCACAGATACGCAGTATTTT.

The CDR3 sequence: CASSLGDREHQPQHF. The CDR3 coding sequence is TGCGCCAGCAGCTTGGGGGACAGGGAGCATCAGCCCCAGCATTTT. The chain joins TRBV5-1 to TRBJ1-5; 9 bases are shared with TRBD1. CDR1 and CDR2 (germline): SGHRS, YFSETQ. V lost 0 bases to trimming and J lost 5 bases; unmatched junction nucleotides: 3. This CDR3 has 15 amino acids.

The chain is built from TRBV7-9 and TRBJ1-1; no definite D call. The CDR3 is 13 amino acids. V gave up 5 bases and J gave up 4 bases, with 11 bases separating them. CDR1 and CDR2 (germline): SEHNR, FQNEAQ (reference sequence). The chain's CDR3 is CASSPLLFTEAFF. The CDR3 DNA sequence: TGTGCCAGCAGCCCCCTCCTTTTCACTGAAGCTTTCTTT.

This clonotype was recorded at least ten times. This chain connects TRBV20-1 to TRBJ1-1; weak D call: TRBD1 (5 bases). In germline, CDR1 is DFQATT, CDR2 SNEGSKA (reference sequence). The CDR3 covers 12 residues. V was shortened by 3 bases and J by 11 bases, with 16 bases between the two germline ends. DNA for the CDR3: TGCAGTGCTAGGGGGGGACGGGGCGCTGCTTTCTTT. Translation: CSARGGRGAAFF.

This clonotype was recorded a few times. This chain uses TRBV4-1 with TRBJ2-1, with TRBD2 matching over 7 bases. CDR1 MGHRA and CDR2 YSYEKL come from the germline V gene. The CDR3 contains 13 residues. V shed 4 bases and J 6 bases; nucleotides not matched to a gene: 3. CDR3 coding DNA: TGCGCCAGCAGCCCGGCTAGCGGCAATGAGCAGTTCTTC. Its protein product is CASSPASGNEQFF.

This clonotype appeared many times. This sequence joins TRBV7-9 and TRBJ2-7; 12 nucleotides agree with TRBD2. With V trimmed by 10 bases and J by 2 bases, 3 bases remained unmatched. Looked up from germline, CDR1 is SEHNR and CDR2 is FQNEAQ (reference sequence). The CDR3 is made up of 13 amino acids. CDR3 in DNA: TGTGCCATACTAGCGGGAGGTACCTACGAGCAGTACTTC. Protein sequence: CAILAGGTYEQYF.